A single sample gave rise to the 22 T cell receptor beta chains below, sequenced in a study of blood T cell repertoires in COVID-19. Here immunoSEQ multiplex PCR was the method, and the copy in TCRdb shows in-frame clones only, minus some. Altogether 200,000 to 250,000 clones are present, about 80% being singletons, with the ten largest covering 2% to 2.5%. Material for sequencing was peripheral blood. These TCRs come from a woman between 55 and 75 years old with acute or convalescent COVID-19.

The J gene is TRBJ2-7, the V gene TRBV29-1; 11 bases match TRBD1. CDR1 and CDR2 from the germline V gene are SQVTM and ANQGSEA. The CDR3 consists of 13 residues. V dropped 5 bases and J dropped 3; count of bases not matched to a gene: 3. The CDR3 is CSVPGTGGYEQYF. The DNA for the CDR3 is TGCAGCGTTCCCGGGACAGGGGGCTACGAGCAGTACTTC.

The CDR3 sequence is CASSRGGSNQPQHF. CDR3 in DNA: TGTGCCAGCAGTAGAGGAGGGAGCAATCAGCCCCAGCATTTT. The chain uses TRBV6-2 or TRBV6-3 and TRBJ1-5; D is unclear. V lost 5 bases, J lost 1 base, and 9 bases lay in between. Germline V lookup: CDR1 MNHEY, CDR2 SVGEGT. CDR3 length: 14 residues.

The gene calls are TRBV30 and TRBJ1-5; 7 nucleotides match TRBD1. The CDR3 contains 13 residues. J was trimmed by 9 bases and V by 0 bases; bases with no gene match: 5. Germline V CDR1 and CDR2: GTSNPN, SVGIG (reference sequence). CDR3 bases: TGTGCCTGGAGTGTACAGGGGCAGGGGCCCCAGCATTTT. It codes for CAWSVQGQGPQHF.

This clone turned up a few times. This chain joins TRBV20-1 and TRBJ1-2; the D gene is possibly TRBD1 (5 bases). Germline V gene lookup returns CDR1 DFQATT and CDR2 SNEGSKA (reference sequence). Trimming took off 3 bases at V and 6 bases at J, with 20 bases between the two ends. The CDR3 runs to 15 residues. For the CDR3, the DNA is TGCAGTGCTAGTCCCCATGGCAGGGAAGGGCATGGCTACACCTTC. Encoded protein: CSASPHGREGHGYTF.

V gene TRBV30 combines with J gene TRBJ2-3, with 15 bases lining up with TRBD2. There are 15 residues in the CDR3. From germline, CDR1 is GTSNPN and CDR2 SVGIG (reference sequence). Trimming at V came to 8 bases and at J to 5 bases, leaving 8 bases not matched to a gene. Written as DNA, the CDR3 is TGTGCCGGAAGGACTAGCGGGGGGGATCAAGATACGCAGTATTTT. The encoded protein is CAGRTSGGDQDTQYF.

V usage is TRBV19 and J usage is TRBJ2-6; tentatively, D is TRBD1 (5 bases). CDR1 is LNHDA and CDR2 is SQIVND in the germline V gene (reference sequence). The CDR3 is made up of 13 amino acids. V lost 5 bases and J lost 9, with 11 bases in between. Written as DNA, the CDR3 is TGTGCCAGTAGTCCACGGACAATCAACGTCCTGACTTTC. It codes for CASSPRTINVLTF.

As DNA, the CDR3 is TGTGCCAGCAGTTTAACCCAAGGCCTAGCGGGGGTTGAGACCCAGTACTTC. Translating gives CASSLTQGLAGVETQYF. The chain carries TRBV28 and TRBJ2-5, with 10 bases identical to TRBD2. The germline CDR1 and CDR2 sequences are MDHEN and SYDVKM. The CDR3 consists of 17 residues. V lost 2 bases, J lost 5 bases, and 11 bases stayed unmatched.

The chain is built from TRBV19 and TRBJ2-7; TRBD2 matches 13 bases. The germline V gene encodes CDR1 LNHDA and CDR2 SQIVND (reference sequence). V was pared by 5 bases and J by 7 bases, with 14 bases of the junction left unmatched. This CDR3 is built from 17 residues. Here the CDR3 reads CASSPNGGTSGMREQYF. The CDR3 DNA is TGTGCCAGTAGTCCAAATGGAGGGACTAGCGGGATGAGGGAGCAGTACTTC.

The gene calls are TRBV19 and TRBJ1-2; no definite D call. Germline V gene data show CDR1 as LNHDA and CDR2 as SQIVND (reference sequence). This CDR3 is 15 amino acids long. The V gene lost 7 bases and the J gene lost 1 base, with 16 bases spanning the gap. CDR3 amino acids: CASKLAPSGNYGYTF. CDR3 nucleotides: TGTGCCAGTAAACTTGCTCCTTCGGGTAACTATGGCTACACCTTC.

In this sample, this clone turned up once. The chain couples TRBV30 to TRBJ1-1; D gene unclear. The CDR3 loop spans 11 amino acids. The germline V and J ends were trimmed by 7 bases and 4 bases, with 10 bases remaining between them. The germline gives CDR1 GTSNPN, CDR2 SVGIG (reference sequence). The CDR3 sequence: CALGLLTEAFF. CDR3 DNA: TGTGCCTTAGGACTGCTCACTGAAGCTTTCTTT.

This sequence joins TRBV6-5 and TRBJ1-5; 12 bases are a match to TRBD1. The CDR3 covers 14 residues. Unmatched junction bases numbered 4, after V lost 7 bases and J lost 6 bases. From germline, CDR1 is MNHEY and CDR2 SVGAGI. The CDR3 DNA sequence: TGTGCCAGCATGGGGACAGGGGGCGTTCAGCCCCAGCATTTT. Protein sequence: CASMGTGGVQPQHF.

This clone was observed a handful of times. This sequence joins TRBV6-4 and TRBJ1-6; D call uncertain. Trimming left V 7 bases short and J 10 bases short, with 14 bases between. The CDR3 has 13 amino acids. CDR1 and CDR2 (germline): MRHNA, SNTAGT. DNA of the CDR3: TGTGCCAGCACCCAAACCCCGGGGTCACCCCTCCACTTT. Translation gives CASTQTPGSPLHF.

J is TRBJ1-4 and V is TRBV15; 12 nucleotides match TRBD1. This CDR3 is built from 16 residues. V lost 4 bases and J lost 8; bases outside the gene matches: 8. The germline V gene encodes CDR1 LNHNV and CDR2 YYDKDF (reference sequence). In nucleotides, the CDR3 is TGTGCCACCAGCAACCGGGACAGGGGGCTTGAGGAAAAACTGTTTTTT. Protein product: CATSNRDRGLEEKLFF. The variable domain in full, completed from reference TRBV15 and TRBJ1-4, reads DAMVIQNPRYQVTQFGKPVTLSCSQTLNHNVMYWYQQKSSQAPKLLFHYYDKDFNNEADTPDNFQSRRPNTSFCFLDIRSPGLGDTAMYLCATSNRDRGLEEKLFFGSGTQLSVL.

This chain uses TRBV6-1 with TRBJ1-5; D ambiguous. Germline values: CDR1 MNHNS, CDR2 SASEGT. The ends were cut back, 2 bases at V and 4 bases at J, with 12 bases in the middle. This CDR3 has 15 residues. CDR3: CASSEMGGRNQPQHF. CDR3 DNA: TGTGCCAGCAGTGAAATGGGAGGGCGGAATCAGCCCCAGCATTTT.

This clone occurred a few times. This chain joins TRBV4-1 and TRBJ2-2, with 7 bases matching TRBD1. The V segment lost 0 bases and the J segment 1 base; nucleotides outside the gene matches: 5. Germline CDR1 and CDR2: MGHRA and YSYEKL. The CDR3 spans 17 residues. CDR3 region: CASSQDRRGRNTGELFF. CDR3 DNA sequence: TGCGCCAGCAGCCAAGATCGAAGGGGGCGGAACACCGGGGAGCTGTTTTTT.

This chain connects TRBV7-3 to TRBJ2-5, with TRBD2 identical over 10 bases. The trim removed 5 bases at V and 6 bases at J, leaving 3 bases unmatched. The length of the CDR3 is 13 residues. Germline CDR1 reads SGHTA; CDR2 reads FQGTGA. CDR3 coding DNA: TGTGCCAGCAGCCCTAGCGGGGGCCAGACCCAGTACTTC. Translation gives CASSPSGGQTQYF.

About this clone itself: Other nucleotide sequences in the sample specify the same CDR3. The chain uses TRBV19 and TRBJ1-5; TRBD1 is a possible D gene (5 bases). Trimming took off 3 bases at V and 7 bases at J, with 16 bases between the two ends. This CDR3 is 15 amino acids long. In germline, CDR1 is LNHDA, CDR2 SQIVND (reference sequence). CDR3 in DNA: TGTGCCAGTAGTATTTTGGGCCAGGGTGGACAGCCCCAGCATTTT. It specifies CASSILGQGGQPQHF.

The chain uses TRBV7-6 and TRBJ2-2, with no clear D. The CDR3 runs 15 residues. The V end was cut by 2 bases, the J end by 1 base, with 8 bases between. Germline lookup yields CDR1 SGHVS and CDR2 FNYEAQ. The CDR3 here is CASSLNPGNTGELFF. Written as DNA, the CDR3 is TGTGCCAGCAGCTTAAATCCGGGGAACACCGGGGAGCTGTTTTTT.

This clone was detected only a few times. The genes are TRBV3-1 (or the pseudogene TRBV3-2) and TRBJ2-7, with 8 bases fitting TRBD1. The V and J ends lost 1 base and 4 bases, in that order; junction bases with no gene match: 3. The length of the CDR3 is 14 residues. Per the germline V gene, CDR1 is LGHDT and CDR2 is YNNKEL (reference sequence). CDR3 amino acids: CASSQGQGNYEQYF. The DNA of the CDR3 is TGTGCCAGCAGCCAAGGACAGGGGAATTACGAGCAGTACTTC.

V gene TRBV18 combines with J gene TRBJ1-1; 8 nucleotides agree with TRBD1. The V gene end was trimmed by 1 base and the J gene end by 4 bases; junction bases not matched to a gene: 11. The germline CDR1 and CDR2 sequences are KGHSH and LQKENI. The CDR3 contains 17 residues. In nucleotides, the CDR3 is TGTGCCAGCTCACCACGACAGGGGTCAGCTTCGAGCACTGAAGCTTTCTTT. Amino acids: CASSPRQGSASSTEAFF.

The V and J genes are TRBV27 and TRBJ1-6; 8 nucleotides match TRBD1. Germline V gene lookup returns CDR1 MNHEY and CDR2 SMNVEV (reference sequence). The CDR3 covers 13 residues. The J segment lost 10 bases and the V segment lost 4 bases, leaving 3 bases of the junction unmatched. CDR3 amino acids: CASSSGGSSPLHF. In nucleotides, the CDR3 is TGTGCCAGCAGTTCAGGGGGCTCATCACCCCTCCACTTT.

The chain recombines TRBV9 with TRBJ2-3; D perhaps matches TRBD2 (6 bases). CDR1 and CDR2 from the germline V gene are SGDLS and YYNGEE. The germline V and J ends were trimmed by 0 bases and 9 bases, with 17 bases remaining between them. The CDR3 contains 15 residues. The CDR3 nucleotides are TGTGCCAGCAGCGTAGAGGGACGCAAGGAGGGAACGCAGTATTTT. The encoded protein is CASSVEGRKEGTQYF.